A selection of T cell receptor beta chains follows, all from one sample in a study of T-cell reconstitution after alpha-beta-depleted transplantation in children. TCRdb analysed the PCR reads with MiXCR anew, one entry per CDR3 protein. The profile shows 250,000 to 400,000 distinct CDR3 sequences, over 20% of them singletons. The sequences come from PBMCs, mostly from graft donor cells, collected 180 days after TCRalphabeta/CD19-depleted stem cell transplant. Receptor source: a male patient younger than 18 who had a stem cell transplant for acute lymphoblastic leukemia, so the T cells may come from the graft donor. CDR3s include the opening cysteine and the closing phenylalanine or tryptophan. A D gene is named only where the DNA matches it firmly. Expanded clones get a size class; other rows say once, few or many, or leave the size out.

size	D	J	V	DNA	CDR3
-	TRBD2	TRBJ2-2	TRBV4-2	TGTGCCAGCAGCTATAGGACTAGCGGGACGAACACCGGGGAGCTGTTTTTT	CASSYRTSGTNTGELFF
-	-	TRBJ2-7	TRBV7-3	TGTGCCAGCAGCTCACCTAAGGATTCCTACGAGCAGTACTTC	CASSSPKDSYEQYF
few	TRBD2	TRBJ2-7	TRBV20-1	TGCAGTGCGGCGACTAGCGGGAGGTCCTACGAGCAGTACTTC	CSAATSGRSYEQYF
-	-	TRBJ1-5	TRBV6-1	TGTGCCAGCAGTGAATTGCAGGGTTCAAACCAGCCCCAGCATTTT	CASSELQGSNQPQHF
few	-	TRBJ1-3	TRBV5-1	TGCGCCAGCAGCTTGGTTCCGGGAACTGGAAACACCATATATTTT	CASSLVPGTGNTIYF
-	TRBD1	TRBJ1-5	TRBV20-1	TGCAGTGCTTCCGACAGGGGCAATCAGCCCCAGCATTTT	CSASDRGNQPQHF
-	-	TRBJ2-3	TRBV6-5	TGTGCCAGCAGTTTCTCAGATATTAGCACAGATACGCAGTATTTT	CASSFSDISTDTQYF
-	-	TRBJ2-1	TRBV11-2	TGTGCCAGCAGGCAAGCTCTCTCCTACAATGAGCAGTTCTTC	CASRQALSYNEQFF
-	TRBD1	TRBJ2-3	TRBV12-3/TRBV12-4	TGTGCCAGCAGGGGACAGGGAATTGCAGATACGCAGTATTTT	CASRGQGIADTQYF
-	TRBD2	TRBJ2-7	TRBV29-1	TGCAGCGTTGAAAGCGGGAGCATTCCCTACGAGCAGTACTTC	CSVESGSIPYEQYF
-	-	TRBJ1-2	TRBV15	TGTGCCACCAGCAGAGATCTCATTGACCGAATTAACTATGGCTACACCTTC	CATSRDLIDRINYGYTF
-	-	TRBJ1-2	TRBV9	TGTGCCAGCAGCGTAGATCTGGGGAACTATGGCTACACCTTC	CASSVDLGNYGYTF
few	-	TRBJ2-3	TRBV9	TGTGCCAGCAGCCCCACAGCGACCGGTTCCACAGATACGCAGTATTTT	CASSPTATGSTDTQYF
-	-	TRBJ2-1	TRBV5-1	TGCGCCAGCAGCTTAGACAGGCTAAGGAATGAGCAGTTCTTC	CASSLDRLRNEQFF
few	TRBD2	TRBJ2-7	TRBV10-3	TGTGCCATCAGTGAGTCGGGGGCTAGCGGGAGCTACGAGCAGTACTTC	CAISESGASGSYEQYF
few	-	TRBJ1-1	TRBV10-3	TGTGCCATCAGTTGGGGGGGGCGGAACACTGAAGCTTTCTTT	CAISWGGRNTEAFF
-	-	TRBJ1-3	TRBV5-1	TGCGCCAGCAGCTTCATCGGTGGAAACACCATATATTTT	CASSFIGGNTIYF
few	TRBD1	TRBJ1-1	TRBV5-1	TGCGCCAGCAGTCGTGGGACAGGGGACACTGAAGCTTTCTTT	CASSRGTGDTEAFF
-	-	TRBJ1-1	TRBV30	TGTGCCTGGAGTCGTACTTGGGGGGAGGGAGCTTTCTTT	CAWSRTWGEGAFF
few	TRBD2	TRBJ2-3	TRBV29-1	TGCAGCGTTGAGGGTCCGGGACTAGCGGGAACAGATACGCAGTATTTT	CSVEGPGLAGTDTQYF
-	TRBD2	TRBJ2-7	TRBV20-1	TGCAGTGCTAGAGAGCCAGCGGGAGGGCCTAGGGGATCCTACGAGCAGTACTTC	CSAREPAGGPRGSYEQYF
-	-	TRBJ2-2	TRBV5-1	TGCGCCAGCAGCTTCTCCAGGGCGGGCACCGGGGAGCTGTTTTTT	CASSFSRAGTGELFF
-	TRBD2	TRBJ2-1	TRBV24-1	TGTGCCACCAGTCGCGGGAGCGGGGGCTCCTACAATGAGCAGTTCTTC	CATSRGSGGSYNEQFF
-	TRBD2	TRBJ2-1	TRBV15	TGTGCCACCAGCGAAGGACTAGCGGATTACAATGAGCAGTTCTTC	CATSEGLADYNEQFF
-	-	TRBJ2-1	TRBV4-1	TGCGCCAGCAGCCAAGGGGAGGGGGTTTTCAATGAGCAGTTCTTC	CASSQGEGVFNEQFF
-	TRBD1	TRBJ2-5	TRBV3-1	TGTGCCAGCAGCCTACGGACAGGGCGAGAGACCCAGTACTTC	CASSLRTGRETQYF
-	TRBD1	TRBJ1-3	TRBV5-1	TGCGCCAGCAGCTTCGGGACAGCCAGCCCCACCATATATTTT	CASSFGTASPTIYF
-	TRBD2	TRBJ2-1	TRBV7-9	TGTGCCAGCAGCCCTAGGACTAGCGGGGGCTACAATGAGCAGTTCTTC	CASSPRTSGGYNEQFF
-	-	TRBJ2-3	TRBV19	TGTGCCAGTAGTCACATTTTTACAGATACGCAGTATTTT	CASSHIFTDTQYF
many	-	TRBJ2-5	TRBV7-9	TGTGCCAGCAGCGATTGGATGGCTGTAGAAGAGACCCAGTACTTC	CASSDWMAVEETQYF
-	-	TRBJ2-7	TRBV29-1	TGCAGCGTTGAGGGGTTGCGACTGGGGTTCTACGAGCAGTACTTC	CSVEGLRLGFYEQYF
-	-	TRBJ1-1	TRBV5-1	TGCGCCAGCAGCTTGGTTCCGGGCGACACTGAAGCTTTCTTT	CASSLVPGDTEAFF
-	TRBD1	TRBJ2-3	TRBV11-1	TGTGCCAGCAGCGGATGGGACAGGGTTGGAATAGTGGGCGCAGATACGCAGTATTTT	CASSGWDRVGIVGADTQYF
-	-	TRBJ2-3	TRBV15	TGTGCCACCAGCAGACCGCGGCAGGGCCCAGATACGCAGTATTTT	CATSRPRQGPDTQYF
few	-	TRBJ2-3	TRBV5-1	TGCGCCACCGCTCGGGGACTCCGCACAGATACGCAGTATTTT	CATARGLRTDTQYF
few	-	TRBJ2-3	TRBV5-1	TGCGCCAGCAGCCTGGGGACCCTGCCCTCGCTCACAGATACGCAGTATTTT	CASSLGTLPSLTDTQYF
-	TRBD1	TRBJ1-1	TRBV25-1	TGTGCCAGCAAGGGGGTAGCATGGACAGGAGGAATGAACACTGAAGCTTTCTTT	CASKGVAWTGGMNTEAFF
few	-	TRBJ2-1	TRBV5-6	TGTGCCAGCACCCCCGTCAGCTACAATGAGCAGTTCTTC	CASTPVSYNEQFF
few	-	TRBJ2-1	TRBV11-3	TGTGCCAGCAGCTTAGGTAGCGCTTCCTACAATGAGCAGTTCTTC	CASSLGSASYNEQFF
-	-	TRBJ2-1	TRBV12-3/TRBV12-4	TGTGCCACCGAGAGGGTCGGGTACAATGAGCAGTTCTTC	CATERVGYNEQFF
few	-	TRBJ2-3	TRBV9	TGTGCCAGCAGCGTGGGTCAGGGAACAGATACGCAGTATTTT	CASSVGQGTDTQYF
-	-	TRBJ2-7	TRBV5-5	TGTGCCAGCAGCTTAATGGGGTCCTCCTACGAGCAGTACTTC	CASSLMGSSYEQYF
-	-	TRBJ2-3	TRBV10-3	TGTGCCTACATTTGGGAGACAGATACGCAGTATTTT	CAYIWETDTQYF
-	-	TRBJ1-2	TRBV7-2	TGTGCCAGCAGCCCCGCCGGGCAGAGCTATGGCTACACCTTC	CASSPAGQSYGYTF
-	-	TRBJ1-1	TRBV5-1	TGCGCCAGCAGCTTGGGGACGAGTGACGGGGTCGAAGCTTTCTTT	CASSLGTSDGVEAFF
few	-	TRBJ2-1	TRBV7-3	TGTGCCAGCAGCTTAACCCCGGGACTCGTAAACAATGAGCAGTTCTTC	CASSLTPGLVNNEQFF
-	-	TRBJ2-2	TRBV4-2	TGTGCCAGCAGCCCGAAAGCAGCGGCCCTGAACACCGGGGAGCTGTTTTTT	CASSPKAAALNTGELFF
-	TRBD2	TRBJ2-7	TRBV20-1	TGCAGTGCTAGTTCCCCCGGGACTACCCTACCGGGGTACGAGCAGTACTTC	CSASSPGTTLPGYEQYF
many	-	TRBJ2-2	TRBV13	TGTGCCAGCAGCTTAGGGTACACCGGGGAGCTGTTTTTT	CASSLGYTGELFF
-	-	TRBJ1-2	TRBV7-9	TGTGCCAGCAGCCAACCAGGGGACCCTAACTATGGCTACACCTTC	CASSQPGDPNYGYTF
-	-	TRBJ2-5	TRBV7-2	TGTGCCAGCAGCGCGCGGAGTGGGCAGACCCAGTACTTC	CASSARSGQTQYF
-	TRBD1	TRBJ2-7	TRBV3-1	TGTGCCAGCAGCCAAGAGGAGACAGGGGGCTACGAGGAGTACTTC	CASSQEETGGYEEYF
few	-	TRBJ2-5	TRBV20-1	TGCAGTGCTAGACCGTGGGTATCCCAAGAGACCCAGTACTTC	CSARPWVSQETQYF
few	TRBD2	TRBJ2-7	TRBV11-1	TGTGCCAGCACCTTTAGGCTTGTCCGATCCGGGACTAGCAGGTACGAGCAGTACTTC	CASTFRLVRSGTSRYEQYF